This T cell receptor (beta chain) was captured by sequencing in a study of blood T cell repertoires in COVID-19. The CDR3 has 17 residues. Germline assignment: CDR1 MDHEN and CDR2 SYDVKM. J lost 5 bases, V lost 10 bases, and 23 bases had no gene match. Assay: immunoSEQ multiplex PCR; the TCRdb copy retains only in-frame clones and omits some. Among over 140,000 clones listed, about three quarters were seen once. This clone appeared a single time. Sequencing input: PBMCs or T cells enriched from blood (not recorded which). The sequence was collected from a woman between 50 and 59 years old who had recovered from COVID-19. The rearrangement uses TRBV28 and TRBJ2-7; 7 bases match TRBD2. CDR3 in amino acids: CATTLAGERWGLDEQYF. The CDR3 bases are TGTGCCACCACCCTTGCGGGAGAGAGGTGGGGCTTGGACGAGCAGTACTTC.